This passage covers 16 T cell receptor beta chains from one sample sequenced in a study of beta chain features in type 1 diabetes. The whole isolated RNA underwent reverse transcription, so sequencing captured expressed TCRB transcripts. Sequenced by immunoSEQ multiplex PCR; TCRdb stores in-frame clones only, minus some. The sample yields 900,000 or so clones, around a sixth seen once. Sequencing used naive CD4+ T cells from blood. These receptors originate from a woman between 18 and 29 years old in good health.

The CDR3 reads CASSLGLAGGQETQYF. The CDR3 nucleotides are TGTGCCAGCAGCCTGGGACTAGCGGGAGGGCAAGAGACCCAGTACTTC. The chain has TRBV6-6 and TRBJ2-5; TRBD2 aligns across 16 bases. Germline-derived CDR1 and CDR2 are MNHNY and SVGAGI (reference sequence). There are 16 residues in the CDR3. Trimming at V came to 6 bases and at J to 2 bases, leaving 3 bases not matched to a gene.

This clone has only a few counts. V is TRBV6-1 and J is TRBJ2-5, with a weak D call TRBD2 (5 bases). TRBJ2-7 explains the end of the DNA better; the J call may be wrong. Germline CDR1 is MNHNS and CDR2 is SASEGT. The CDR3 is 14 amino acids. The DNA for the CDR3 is TGTGCCACCGTGACCGGGAAGACGGTCGACGAGCAGTACTTC. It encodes CATVTGKTVDEQYF.

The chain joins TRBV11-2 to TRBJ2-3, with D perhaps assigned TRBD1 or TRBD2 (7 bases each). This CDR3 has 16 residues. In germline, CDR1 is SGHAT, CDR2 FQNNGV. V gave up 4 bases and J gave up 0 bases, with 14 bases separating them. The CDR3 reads CASSSFRGGSTDTQYF. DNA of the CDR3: TGTGCCAGCAGCTCGTTCAGGGGGGGGAGCACAGATACGCAGTATTTT.

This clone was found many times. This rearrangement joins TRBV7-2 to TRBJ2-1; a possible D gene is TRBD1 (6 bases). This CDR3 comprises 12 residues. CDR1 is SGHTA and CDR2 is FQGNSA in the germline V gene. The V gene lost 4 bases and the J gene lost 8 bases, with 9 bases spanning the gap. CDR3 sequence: CASSYQGYEQFF. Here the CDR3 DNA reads TGTGCCAGCAGCTACCAGGGGTATGAGCAGTTCTTC.

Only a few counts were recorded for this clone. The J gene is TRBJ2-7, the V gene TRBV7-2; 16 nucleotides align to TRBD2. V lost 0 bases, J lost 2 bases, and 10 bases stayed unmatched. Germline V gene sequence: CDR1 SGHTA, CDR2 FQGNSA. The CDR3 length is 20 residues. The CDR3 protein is CASSLAAGTSGRAVTYEQYF. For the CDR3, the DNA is TGTGCCAGCAGCTTAGCCGCCGGGACTAGCGGGAGGGCCGTCACCTACGAGCAGTACTTC. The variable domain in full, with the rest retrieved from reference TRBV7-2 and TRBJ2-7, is GAGVSQSPSNKVTEKGKDVELRCDPISGHTALYWYRQSLGQGLEFLIYFQGNSAPDKSGLPSDRFSAERTGGSVSTLTIQRTQQEDSAVYLCASSLAAGTSGRAVTYEQYFGPGTRLTVT.

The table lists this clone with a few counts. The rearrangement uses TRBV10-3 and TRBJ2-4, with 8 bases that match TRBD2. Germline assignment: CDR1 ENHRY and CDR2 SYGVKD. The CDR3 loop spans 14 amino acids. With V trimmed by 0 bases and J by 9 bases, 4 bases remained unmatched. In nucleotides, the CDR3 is TGTGCCATCAGTGAGTCCGGGGGGGTCCGCATTCAGTACTTC. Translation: CAISESGGVRIQYF.

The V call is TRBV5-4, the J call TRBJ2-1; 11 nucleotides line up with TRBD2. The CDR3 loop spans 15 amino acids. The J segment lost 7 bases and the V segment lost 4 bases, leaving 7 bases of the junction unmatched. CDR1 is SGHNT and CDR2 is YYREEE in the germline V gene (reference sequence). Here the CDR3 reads CASSQKTSGKNEQFF. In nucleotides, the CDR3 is TGTGCCAGCAGCCAGAAGACTAGCGGGAAAAATGAGCAGTTCTTC.

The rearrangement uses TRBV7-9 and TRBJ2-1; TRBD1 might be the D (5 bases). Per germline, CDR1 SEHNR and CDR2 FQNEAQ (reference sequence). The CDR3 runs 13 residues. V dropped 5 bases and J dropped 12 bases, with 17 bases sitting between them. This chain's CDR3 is CASSLELRQTQFF. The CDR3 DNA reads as TGTGCCAGCAGCCTAGAACTCCGACAGACGCAGTTCTTC. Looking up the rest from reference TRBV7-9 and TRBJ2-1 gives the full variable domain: DTGVSQNPRHKITKRGQNVTFRCDPISEHNRLYWYRQTLGQGPEFLTYFQNEAQLEKSRLLSDRFSAERPKGSFSTLEIQRTEQGDSAMYLCASSLELRQTQFFGPGTRLTVL.

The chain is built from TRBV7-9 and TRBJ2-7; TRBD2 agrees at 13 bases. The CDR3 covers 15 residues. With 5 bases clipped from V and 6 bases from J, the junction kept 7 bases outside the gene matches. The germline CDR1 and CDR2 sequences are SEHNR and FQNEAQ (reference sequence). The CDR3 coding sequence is TGTGCCAGCAGCCCAGGACTAGCGGGAGAGCGCGAGCAGTACTTC. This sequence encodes CASSPGLAGEREQYF.

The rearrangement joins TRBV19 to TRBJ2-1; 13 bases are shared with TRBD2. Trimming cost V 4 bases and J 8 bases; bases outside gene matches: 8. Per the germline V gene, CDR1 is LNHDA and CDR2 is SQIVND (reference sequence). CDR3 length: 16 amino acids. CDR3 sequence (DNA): TGTGCCAGTAGTAACGGACTAGCGGGAGTACGGGATGAGCAGTTCTTC. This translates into CASSNGLAGVRDEQFF.

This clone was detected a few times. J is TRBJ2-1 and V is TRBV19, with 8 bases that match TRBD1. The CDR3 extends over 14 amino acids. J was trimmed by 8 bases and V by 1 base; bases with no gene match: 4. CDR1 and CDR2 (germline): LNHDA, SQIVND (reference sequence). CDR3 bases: TGTGCCAGTAGTATAGTTGACAGGGGCGATGAGCAGTTCTTC. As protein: CASSIVDRGDEQFF.

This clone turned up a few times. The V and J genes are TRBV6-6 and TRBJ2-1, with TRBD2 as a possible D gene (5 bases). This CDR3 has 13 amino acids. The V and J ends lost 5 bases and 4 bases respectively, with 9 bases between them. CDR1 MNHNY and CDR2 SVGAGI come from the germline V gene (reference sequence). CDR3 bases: TGTGCCAGCAGTCCTAGCAGGTACAATGAGCAGTTCTTC. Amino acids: CASSPSRYNEQFF.

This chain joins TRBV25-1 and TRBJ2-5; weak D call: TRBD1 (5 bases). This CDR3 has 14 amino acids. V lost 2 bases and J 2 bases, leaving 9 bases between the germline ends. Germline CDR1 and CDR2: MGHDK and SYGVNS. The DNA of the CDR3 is TGTGCCAGCAGTGAACTCAACAGGCAAGAGACCCAGTACTTC. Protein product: CASSELNRQETQYF.

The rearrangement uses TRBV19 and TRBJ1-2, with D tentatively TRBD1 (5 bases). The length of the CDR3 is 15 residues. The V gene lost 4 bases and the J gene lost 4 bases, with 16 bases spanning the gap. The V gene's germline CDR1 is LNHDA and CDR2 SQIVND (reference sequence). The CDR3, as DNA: TGTGCCAGTAGTACAACCCCGGGGCGCAGCTATGGCTACACCTTC. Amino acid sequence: CASSTTPGRSYGYTF.

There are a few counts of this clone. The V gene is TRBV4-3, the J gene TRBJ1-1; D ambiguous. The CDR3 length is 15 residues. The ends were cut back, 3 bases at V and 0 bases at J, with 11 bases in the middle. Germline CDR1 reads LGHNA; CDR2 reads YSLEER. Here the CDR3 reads CASSQQPGLNTEAFF. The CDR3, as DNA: TGCGCCAGCAGCCAGCAGCCGGGCTTGAACACTGAAGCTTTCTTT.

The CDR3 region has the DNA TGTGCCAGTAGTATTACAGGGAGGGTGCTGTTTTTT. Protein product: CASSITGRVLFF. J is TRBJ2-2 and V is TRBV19; weak D call: TRBD2 (7 bases). V was cut by 3 bases and J by 13 bases, with 12 bases left in between. CDR1 is LNHDA and CDR2 is SQIVND in the germline V gene (reference sequence). The CDR3 has 12 residues.